The sample holds a few counts of the clone carrying this TCR beta chain. As yet, its antigen is unknown. TCRdb reprocessed the 5' RACE reads with MiXCR, giving one entry per CDR3 protein. The sample records 450,000 to 650,000 distinct CDR3 sequences, less than 15% being singletons. The data originate from a study of T cells after yellow fever vaccination. Findings of the study overall: Weaker in magnitude, the secondary response showed a faster peak on day 5 versus 15. Most clones from primary vaccination were detected again post-booster (approximately 96% CD4, about 85% CD8). Only a small proportion of the clonotypes turned up in both the CD4 and the CD8 compartments, likely arising from convergent recombination.

The sequenced sample was PBMCs, obtained on the day of the yellow fever booster vaccination. The clonotype was recovered from a man aged 25-45 years who received the YFV17D yellow fever vaccine.

In nucleotides, the CDR3 is TGTGCCAGCACCAACCGGGACAGGGGGCGCGGGGGAGAGACCCAGTACTTC. Translating it yields CASTNRDRGRGGETQYF. The chain couples TRBV7-2 to TRBJ2-5, with TRBD1 identical over 12 bases. The CDR3 sequence is 17 residues long. Germline CDR1 is SGHTA and CDR2 is FQGNSA. Trimming removed 7 bases from V and 4 bases from J; junction bases left unmatched: 13.